Listed below are T cell receptor beta chains from one sample, sequenced in a study of blood T cell repertoires in COVID-19. Here immunoSEQ multiplex PCR was the method, and the copy in TCRdb shows in-frame clones only, minus some. The sample has approximately 340,000 clones, approximately 86% seen once. The source material was peripheral blood. Receptors were obtained from a man aged 25 to 40 with COVID-19, enrolled during active disease. Both conserved end residues are part of each CDR3. A D gene is named only where the DNA matches it firmly. Expanded clones get a size class; other rows say once, few or many, or leave the size out.

j_call: TRBJ2-1
v_call: TRBV19
d_call: .
clone_size: .
cdr3_aa: CASSIDRAAGLFF
cdr3_nt: TGTGCCAGTAGTATAGATAGGGCGGCAGGACTGTTCTTC

j_call: TRBJ1-1
v_call: TRBV19
d_call: .
clone_size: .
cdr3_aa: CASSIGGKMNTEAFF
cdr3_nt: TGTGCCAGTAGTATAGGCGGTAAAATGAACACTGAAGCTTTCTTT

j_call: TRBJ1-5
v_call: TRBV21-1
d_call: .
clone_size: .
cdr3_aa: CASSKVGRDRNSNQPQHF
cdr3_nt: TGTGCCAGCAGCAAAGTCGGTAGGGACAGAAATAGCAATCAGCCCCAGCATTTT

j_call: TRBJ2-6
v_call: TRBV28
d_call: TRBD1
clone_size: .
cdr3_aa: CASSPRQGMAGANVLTF
cdr3_nt: TGTGCCAGCAGTCCTCGACAGGGGATGGCTGGGGCCAACGTCCTGACTTTC

j_call: TRBJ2-3
v_call: TRBV7-2
d_call: TRBD2
clone_size: once
cdr3_aa: CASSRTSVPDTQYF
cdr3_nt: TGTGCCAGCAGCCGGACTAGCGTTCCAGATACGCAGTATTTT

j_call: TRBJ1-2
v_call: TRBV12-3/TRBV12-4
d_call: .
clone_size: .
cdr3_aa: CASSFSGGQGIFF
cdr3_nt: TGTGCCAGCAGTTTTAGTGGGGGCCAAGGAATCTTCTTC

j_call: TRBJ2-2
v_call: TRBV9
d_call: TRBD2
clone_size: once
cdr3_aa: CASSVVGTSGRMNTGELFF
cdr3_nt: TGTGCCAGCAGCGTAGTGGGGACTAGCGGGAGGATGAACACCGGGGAGCTGTTTTTT

j_call: TRBJ2-3
v_call: TRBV5-6
d_call: TRBD2
clone_size: .
cdr3_aa: CASSLRAGGPSGDTQYF
cdr3_nt: TGTGCCAGCAGCCTGAGGGCGGGAGGGCCCTCCGGAGATACGCAGTATTTT

j_call: TRBJ1-2
v_call: TRBV7-2
d_call: TRBD1
clone_size: .
cdr3_aa: CASSPQTGDMMSYTF
cdr3_nt: TGTGCCAGCAGCCCCCAGACAGGGGACATGATGTCCTACACCTTC

j_call: TRBJ2-7
v_call: TRBV27
d_call: .
clone_size: .
cdr3_aa: CASSFRLGTRTSYEQYF
cdr3_nt: TGTGCCAGCAGTTTCCGTTTGGGGACTCGTACTTCCTACGAGCAGTACTTC

j_call: TRBJ2-2
v_call: TRBV7-3
d_call: .
clone_size: once
cdr3_aa: CASSSTGYTGELFF
cdr3_nt: TGTGCCAGCAGCTCCACAGGGTACACCGGGGAGCTGTTTTTT

j_call: TRBJ2-1
v_call: TRBV7-2
d_call: .
clone_size: .
cdr3_aa: CASSRPGNEQFF
cdr3_nt: TGTGCCAGCAGCCGGCCGGGGAATGAGCAGTTCTTC

j_call: TRBJ1-5
v_call: TRBV7-6
d_call: TRBD1
clone_size: .
cdr3_aa: CASSSGQGAGQPQHF
cdr3_nt: TGTGCCAGCAGCTCGGGACAGGGGGCCGGGCAGCCCCAGCATTTT

j_call: TRBJ2-3
v_call: TRBV19
d_call: TRBD2
clone_size: .
cdr3_aa: CASSPRGRVMDTQYF
cdr3_nt: TGTGCCAGTAGTCCCCGAGGGAGGGTGATGGATACGCAGTATTTT

j_call: TRBJ1-3
v_call: TRBV7-6
d_call: TRBD1
clone_size: once
cdr3_aa: CASSLASDRGHTIYF
cdr3_nt: TGTGCCAGCAGCTTAGCCTCGGACAGGGGACACACCATATATTTT

j_call: TRBJ1-2
v_call: TRBV28
d_call: .
clone_size: .
cdr3_aa: CASSPTHRNYGYTF
cdr3_nt: TGTGCCAGCAGTCCCACCCACAGGAACTATGGCTACACCTTC

j_call: TRBJ1-1
v_call: TRBV30
d_call: .
clone_size: .
cdr3_aa: CAWSRGRAAVTEAFF
cdr3_nt: TGTGCCTGGAGTAGGGGCAGGGCGGCGGTCACTGAAGCTTTCTTT

j_call: TRBJ2-1
v_call: TRBV7-2
d_call: TRBD2
clone_size: .
cdr3_aa: CASSFGGSGKNEQFF
cdr3_nt: TGTGCCAGCAGCTTCGGCGGGAGTGGGAAGAATGAGCAGTTCTTC

j_call: TRBJ1-4
v_call: TRBV28
d_call: .
clone_size: .
cdr3_aa: CASITGATNEKLFF
cdr3_nt: TGTGCCAGCATTACGGGTGCAACTAATGAAAAACTGTTTTTT

j_call: TRBJ1-1
v_call: TRBV11-2
d_call: TRBD1
clone_size: .
cdr3_aa: CASSQQGDEAFF
cdr3_nt: TGTGCCAGCAGCCAACAGGGGGATGAAGCTTTCTTT

j_call: TRBJ2-7
v_call: TRBV3-1/TRBV3-2
d_call: .
clone_size: .
cdr3_aa: CASSQDNPPPGSEQYF
cdr3_nt: TGTGCCAGCAGCCAAGATAACCCCCCGCCAGGGTCCGAGCAGTACTTC

j_call: TRBJ2-3
v_call: TRBV5-1
d_call: TRBD2
clone_size: once
cdr3_aa: CASSLAGGDTDTQYF
cdr3_nt: TGCGCCAGCAGCTTGGCCGGGGGGGACACAGATACGCAGTATTTT

j_call: TRBJ1-2
v_call: TRBV13
d_call: .
clone_size: .
cdr3_aa: CASSLSGTGVYGYTF
cdr3_nt: TGTGCCAGCAGCTTATCCGGGACGGGAGTCTATGGCTACACCTTC

j_call: TRBJ2-3
v_call: TRBV30
d_call: TRBD2
clone_size: .
cdr3_aa: CAWRKGRLGLAGADTQYF
cdr3_nt: TGTGCCTGGAGGAAGGGCCGCCTGGGGCTAGCGGGGGCGGATACGCAGTATTTT

j_call: TRBJ1-4
v_call: TRBV18
d_call: TRBD1
clone_size: .
cdr3_aa: CASSPPGQGAEKLFF
cdr3_nt: TGTGCCAGCTCACCACCGGGTCAGGGGGCGGAAAAACTGTTTTTT

j_call: TRBJ2-7
v_call: TRBV6-5
d_call: TRBD1
clone_size: .
cdr3_aa: CASSYGPGQVTYEQYF
cdr3_nt: TGTGCCAGCAGTTACGGTCCGGGACAGGTGACCTACGAGCAGTACTTC

j_call: TRBJ1-5
v_call: TRBV5-1
d_call: .
clone_size: .
cdr3_aa: CASSLTGSSNQPQHF
cdr3_nt: TGCGCCAGCAGCTTAACAGGGAGTAGCAATCAGCCCCAGCATTTT

j_call: TRBJ1-4
v_call: TRBV19
d_call: .
clone_size: .
cdr3_aa: CASSISSNEKLFF
cdr3_nt: TGTGCCAGTAGTATCTCGAGTAATGAAAAACTGTTTTTT

j_call: TRBJ2-7
v_call: TRBV27
d_call: TRBD1
clone_size: .
cdr3_aa: CASSFTGGSHEQYF
cdr3_nt: TGTGCCAGCAGTTTTACAGGGGGCTCCCACGAGCAGTACTTC

j_call: TRBJ1-3
v_call: TRBV7-2
d_call: .
clone_size: .
cdr3_aa: CASSSIYSGNTIYF
cdr3_nt: TGTGCCAGCAGCTCTATCTACTCTGGAAACACCATATATTTT

j_call: TRBJ1-1
v_call: TRBV5-1
d_call: TRBD1
clone_size: .
cdr3_aa: CASSLLPGQGVEAFF
cdr3_nt: TGCGCCAGCAGCTTGCTACCGGGACAGGGAGTCGAAGCTTTCTTT

j_call: TRBJ1-1
v_call: TRBV28
d_call: TRBD1
clone_size: .
cdr3_aa: CASSLWTGKNTEAFF
cdr3_nt: TGTGCCAGCAGTTTATGGACAGGGAAGAACACTGAAGCTTTCTTT

j_call: TRBJ1-2
v_call: TRBV27
d_call: .
clone_size: few
cdr3_aa: CASSALKTPGSGIYGYTF
cdr3_nt: TGTGCCAGCAGCGCTCTTAAGACCCCCGGTAGCGGGATTTATGGCTACACCTTC

j_call: TRBJ2-7
v_call: TRBV19
d_call: .
clone_size: .
cdr3_aa: CAIRPGLGNPEQYF
cdr3_nt: TGTGCCATCAGACCGGGACTCGGAAATCCCGAGCAGTACTTC

j_call: TRBJ1-2
v_call: TRBV5-1
d_call: TRBD1
clone_size: .
cdr3_aa: CASSGQGAHDYGYTF
cdr3_nt: TGCGCCAGCAGCGGACAGGGGGCGCATGACTATGGCTACACCTTC

j_call: TRBJ1-2
v_call: TRBV25-1
d_call: TRBD1
clone_size: .
cdr3_aa: CASRDREDYGYTF
cdr3_nt: TGTGCCAGCAGAGACAGGGAGGACTATGGCTACACCTTC

j_call: TRBJ1-5
v_call: TRBV15
d_call: .
clone_size: .
cdr3_aa: CATSRDKAVYQPQHF
cdr3_nt: TGTGCCACCAGCAGAGATAAGGCGGTCTATCAGCCCCAGCATTTT

j_call: TRBJ1-1
v_call: TRBV27
d_call: TRBD1
clone_size: .
cdr3_aa: CASSLTTGGGMTEAFF
cdr3_nt: TGTGCCAGCAGCCTAACGACAGGGGGCGGCATGACTGAAGCTTTCTTT

j_call: TRBJ2-2
v_call: TRBV24-1
d_call: .
clone_size: .
cdr3_aa: CATSEQGGTGELFF
cdr3_nt: TGTGCCACCAGTGAACAGGGCGGGACCGGGGAGCTGTTTTTT

j_call: TRBJ2-1
v_call: TRBV7-9
d_call: .
clone_size: .
cdr3_aa: CASSPQVYNEQFF
cdr3_nt: TGTGCCAGCAGCCCGCAGGTCTACAATGAGCAGTTCTTC

j_call: TRBJ2-1
v_call: TRBV19
d_call: .
clone_size: .
cdr3_aa: CASSIDGGRWNEQFF
cdr3_nt: TGTGCCAGTAGTATAGACGGGGGGCGCTGGAATGAGCAGTTCTTC

j_call: TRBJ1-3
v_call: TRBV6-5
d_call: .
clone_size: .
cdr3_aa: CASSSVISGNTIYF
cdr3_nt: TGTGCCAGCAGTTCAGTGATCTCTGGAAACACCATATATTTT

j_call: TRBJ1-1
v_call: TRBV14
d_call: .
clone_size: .
cdr3_aa: CASSQRTPNTEAFF
cdr3_nt: TGTGCCAGCAGCCAACGGACACCGAACACTGAAGCTTTCTTT

j_call: TRBJ2-1
v_call: TRBV6-5
d_call: TRBD2
clone_size: .
cdr3_aa: CASRRLAGGRQFF
cdr3_nt: TGTGCCAGCAGAAGACTAGCGGGGGGTCGTCAGTTCTTC

j_call: TRBJ1-2
v_call: TRBV5-6
d_call: TRBD1
clone_size: .
cdr3_aa: CASSHPRQGRSYGYTF
cdr3_nt: TGTGCCAGCAGCCACCCCCGACAGGGAAGATCCTATGGCTACACCTTC